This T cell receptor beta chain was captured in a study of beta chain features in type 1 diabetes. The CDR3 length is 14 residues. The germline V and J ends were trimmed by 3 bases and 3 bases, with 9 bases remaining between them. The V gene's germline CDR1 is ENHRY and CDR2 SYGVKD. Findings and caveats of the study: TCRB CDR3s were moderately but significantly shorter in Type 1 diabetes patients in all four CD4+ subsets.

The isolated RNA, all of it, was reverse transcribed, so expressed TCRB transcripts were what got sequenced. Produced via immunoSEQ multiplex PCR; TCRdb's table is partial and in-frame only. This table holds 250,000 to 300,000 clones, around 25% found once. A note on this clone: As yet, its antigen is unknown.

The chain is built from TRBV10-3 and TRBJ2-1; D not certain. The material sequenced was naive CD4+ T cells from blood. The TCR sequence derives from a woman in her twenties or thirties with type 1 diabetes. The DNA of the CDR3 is TGTGCCATCAGTGATTCAGGTGACTACAATGAGCAGTTCTTC. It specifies CAISDSGDYNEQFF.